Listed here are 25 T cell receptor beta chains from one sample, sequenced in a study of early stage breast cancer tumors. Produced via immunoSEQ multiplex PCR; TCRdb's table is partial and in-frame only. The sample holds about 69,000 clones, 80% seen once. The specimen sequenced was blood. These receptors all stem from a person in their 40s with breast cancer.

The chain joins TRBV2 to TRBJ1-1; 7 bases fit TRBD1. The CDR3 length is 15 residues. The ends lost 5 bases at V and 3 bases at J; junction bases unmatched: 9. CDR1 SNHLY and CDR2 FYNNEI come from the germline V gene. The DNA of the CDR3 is TGTGCCAGCAGTTTTATGACAGGGAGTGACACTGAAGCTTTCTTT. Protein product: CASSFMTGSDTEAFF.

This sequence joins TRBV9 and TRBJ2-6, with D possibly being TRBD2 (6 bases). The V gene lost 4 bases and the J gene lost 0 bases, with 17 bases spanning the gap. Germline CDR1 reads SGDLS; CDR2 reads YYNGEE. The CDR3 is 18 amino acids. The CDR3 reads CASSPQGLILSGANVLTF. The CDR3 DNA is TGTGCCAGCAGCCCGCAGGGACTTATACTCTCTGGGGCCAACGTCCTGACTTTC.

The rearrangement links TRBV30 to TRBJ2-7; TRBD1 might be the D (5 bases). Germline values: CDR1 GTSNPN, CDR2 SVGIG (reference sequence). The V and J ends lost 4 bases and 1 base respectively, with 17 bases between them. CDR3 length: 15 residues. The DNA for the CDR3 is TGTGCCTGGACCCCGAGGCAGGGTAGGTCCTACGAGCAGTACTTC. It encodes CAWTPRQGRSYEQYF.

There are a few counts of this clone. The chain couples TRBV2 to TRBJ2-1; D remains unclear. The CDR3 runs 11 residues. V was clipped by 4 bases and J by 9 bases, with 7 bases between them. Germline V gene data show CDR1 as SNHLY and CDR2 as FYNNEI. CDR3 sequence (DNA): TGTGCCAGCAGTGTAAGCACTGAGCAGTTCTTC. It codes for CASSVSTEQFF.

CDR3 region: CAWSTNYGYTF. The DNA for the CDR3 is TGTGCCTGGTCCACCAACTATGGCTACACCTTC. The chain uses TRBV30 and TRBJ1-2; no firm D call. The CDR3 contains 11 residues. Germline V gene sequence: CDR1 GTSNPN, CDR2 SVGIG (reference sequence). Trimming cost V 5 bases and J 2 bases, with 6 bases left between them.

The CDR3 is CASSLIGGLQETQYF. The CDR3 DNA reads as TGTGCCAGCAGCTTAATAGGCGGCCTACAAGAGACCCAGTACTTC. J is TRBJ2-5 and V is TRBV7-3; D unresolved. V was shortened by 1 base and J by 2 bases, with 11 bases between the two germline ends. The CDR3 contains 15 residues. The V gene's germline CDR1 is SGHTA and CDR2 FQGTGA.

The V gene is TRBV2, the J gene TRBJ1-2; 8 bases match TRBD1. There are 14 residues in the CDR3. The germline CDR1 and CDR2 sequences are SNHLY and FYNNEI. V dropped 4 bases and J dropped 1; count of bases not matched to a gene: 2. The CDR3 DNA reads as TGTGCCAGCAGTGGACAGGGGCTTAACTATGGCTACACCTTC. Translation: CASSGQGLNYGYTF.

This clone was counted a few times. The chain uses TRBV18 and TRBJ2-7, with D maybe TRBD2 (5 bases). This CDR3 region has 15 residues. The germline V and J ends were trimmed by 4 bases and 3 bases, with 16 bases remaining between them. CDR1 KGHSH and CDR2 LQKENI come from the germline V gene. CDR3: CASSQQTNPLYEQYF. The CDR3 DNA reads TGTGCCAGCTCACAACAGACTAACCCTCTCTACGAGCAGTACTTC.

The CDR3 DNA reads TGTGCCAGCATGGACAGGTACTCCTACGAGCAGTACTTC. Its protein is CASMDRYSYEQYF. The rearrangement links TRBV27 to TRBJ2-7; 7 bases align to TRBD1. Germline CDR1 reads MNHEY; CDR2 reads SMNVEV (reference sequence). V lost 7 bases and J lost 0; bases outside the gene matches: 3. This CDR3 spans 13 amino acids.

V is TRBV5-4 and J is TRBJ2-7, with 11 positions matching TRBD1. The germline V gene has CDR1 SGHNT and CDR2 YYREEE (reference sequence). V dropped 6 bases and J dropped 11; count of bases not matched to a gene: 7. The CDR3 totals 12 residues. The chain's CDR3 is CASMDRGRVEYF. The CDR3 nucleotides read TGTGCCAGCATGGACAGGGGGCGCGTAGAGTACTTC.

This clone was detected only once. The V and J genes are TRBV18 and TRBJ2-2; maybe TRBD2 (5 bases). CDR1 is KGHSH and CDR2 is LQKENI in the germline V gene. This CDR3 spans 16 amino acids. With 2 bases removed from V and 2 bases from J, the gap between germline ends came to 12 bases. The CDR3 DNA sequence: TGTGCCAGCTCACCATCGTCGACTATTAACACCGGGGAGCTGTTTTTT. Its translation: CASSPSSTINTGELFF.

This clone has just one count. The CDR3 nucleotides are TGTGCCAGCAGCTTACTGGACGTGAACACTGAAGCTTTCTTT. Translation gives CASSLLDVNTEAFF. The chain joins TRBV7-8 to TRBJ1-1, with D uncertain. The germline V and J ends were trimmed by 2 bases and 0 bases, with 7 bases remaining between them. The CDR3 length is 14 residues. Germline V CDR1 and CDR2: SGHVS, FQNEAQ.

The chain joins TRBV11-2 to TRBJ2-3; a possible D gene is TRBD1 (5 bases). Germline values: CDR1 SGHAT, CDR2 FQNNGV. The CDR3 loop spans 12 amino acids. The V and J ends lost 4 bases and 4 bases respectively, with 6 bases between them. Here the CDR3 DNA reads TGTGCCAGCAGCTCACAGGCAGATACGCAGTATTTT. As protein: CASSSQADTQYF. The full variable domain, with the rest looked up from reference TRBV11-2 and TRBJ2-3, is EAGVAQSPRYKIIEKRQSVAFWCNPISGHATLYWYQQILGQGPKLLIQFQNNGVVDDSQLPKDRFSAERLKGVDSTLKIQPAKLEDSAVYLCASSSQADTQYFGPGTRLTVL.

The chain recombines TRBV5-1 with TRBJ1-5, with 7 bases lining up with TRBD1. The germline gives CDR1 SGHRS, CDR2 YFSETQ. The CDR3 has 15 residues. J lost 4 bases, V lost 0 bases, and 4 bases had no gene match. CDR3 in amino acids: CASSLEPGGNQPQHF. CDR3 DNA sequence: TGCGCCAGCAGCTTGGAACCAGGGGGAAATCAGCCCCAGCATTTT.

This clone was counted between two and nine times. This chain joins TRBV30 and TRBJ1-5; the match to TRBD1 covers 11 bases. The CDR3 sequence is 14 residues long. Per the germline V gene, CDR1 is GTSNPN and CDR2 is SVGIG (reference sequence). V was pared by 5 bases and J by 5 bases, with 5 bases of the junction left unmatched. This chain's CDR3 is CAWAGGQGDQPQHF. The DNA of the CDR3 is TGTGCCTGGGCTGGGGGACAGGGGGATCAGCCCCAGCATTTT.

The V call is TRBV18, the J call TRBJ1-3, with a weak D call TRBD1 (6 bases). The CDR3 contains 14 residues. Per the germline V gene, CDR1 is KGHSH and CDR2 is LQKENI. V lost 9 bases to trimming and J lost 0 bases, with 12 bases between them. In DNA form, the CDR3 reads TGTGCCAGTCGAGAACAGGGCTCTGGAAACACCATATATTTT. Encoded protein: CASREQGSGNTIYF.

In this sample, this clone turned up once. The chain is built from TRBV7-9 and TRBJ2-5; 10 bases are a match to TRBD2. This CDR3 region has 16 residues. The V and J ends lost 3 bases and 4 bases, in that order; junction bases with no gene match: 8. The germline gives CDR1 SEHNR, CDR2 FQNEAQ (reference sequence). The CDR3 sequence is CASSFGLAGVGETQYF. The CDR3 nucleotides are TGTGCCAGCAGCTTTGGTCTAGCGGGAGTAGGAGAGACCCAGTACTTC.

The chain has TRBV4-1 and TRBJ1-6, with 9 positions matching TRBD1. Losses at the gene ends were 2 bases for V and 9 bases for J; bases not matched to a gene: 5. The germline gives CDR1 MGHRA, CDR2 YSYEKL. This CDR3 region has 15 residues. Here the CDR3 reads CASSQSGQGGSPLHF. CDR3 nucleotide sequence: TGCGCCAGCAGCCAATCGGGACAGGGTGGTTCACCCCTCCACTTT.

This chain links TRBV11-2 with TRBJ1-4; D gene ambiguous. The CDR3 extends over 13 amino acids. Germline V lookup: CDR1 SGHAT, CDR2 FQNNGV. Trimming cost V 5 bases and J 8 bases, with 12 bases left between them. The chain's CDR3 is CASSGSSGEKLFF. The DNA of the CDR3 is TGTGCCAGCAGCGGAAGCTCGGGAGAAAAACTGTTTTTT.

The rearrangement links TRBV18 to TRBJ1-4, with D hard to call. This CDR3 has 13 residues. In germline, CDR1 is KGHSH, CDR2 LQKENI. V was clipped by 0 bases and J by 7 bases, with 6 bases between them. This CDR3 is CASSPPGTEKLFF. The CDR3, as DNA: TGTGCCAGCTCACCACCGGGAACTGAAAAACTGTTTTTT.

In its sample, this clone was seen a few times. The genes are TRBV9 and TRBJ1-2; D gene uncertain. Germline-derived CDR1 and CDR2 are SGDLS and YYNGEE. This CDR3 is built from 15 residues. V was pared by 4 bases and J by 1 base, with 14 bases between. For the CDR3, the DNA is TGTGCCAGCAGCCCGAGCTGGCGGATTAACTATGGCTACACCTTC. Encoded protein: CASSPSWRINYGYTF. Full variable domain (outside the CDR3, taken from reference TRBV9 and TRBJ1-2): DSGVTQTPKHLITATGQRVTLRCSPRSGDLSVYWYQQSLDQGLQFLIQYYNGEERAKGNILERFSAQQFPDLHSELNLSSLELGDSALYFCASSPSWRINYGYTFGSGTRLTVV.

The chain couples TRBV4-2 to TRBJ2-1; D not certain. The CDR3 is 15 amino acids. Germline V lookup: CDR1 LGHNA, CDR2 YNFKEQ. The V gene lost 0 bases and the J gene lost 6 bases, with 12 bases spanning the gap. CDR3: CASSQDLERPNEQFF. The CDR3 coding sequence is TGTGCCAGCAGCCAAGATTTAGAAAGGCCCAATGAGCAGTTCTTC.

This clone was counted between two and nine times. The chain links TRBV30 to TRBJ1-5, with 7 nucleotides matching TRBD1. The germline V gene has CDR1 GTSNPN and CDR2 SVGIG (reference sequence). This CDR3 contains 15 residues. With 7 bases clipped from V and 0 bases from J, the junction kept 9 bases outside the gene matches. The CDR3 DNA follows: TGTGCCTCGACGGGACAGCCAGGTAGCAATCAGCCCCAGCATTTT. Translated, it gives CASTGQPGSNQPQHF.

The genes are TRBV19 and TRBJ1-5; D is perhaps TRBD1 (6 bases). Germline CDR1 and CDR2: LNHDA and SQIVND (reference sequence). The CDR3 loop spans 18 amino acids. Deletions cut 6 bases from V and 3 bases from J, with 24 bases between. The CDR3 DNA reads TGTGCCAGTAGCTTGGATTTGAGGGCAGGGGCATCCAATCAGCCCCAGCATTTT. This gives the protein CASSLDLRAGASNQPQHF.

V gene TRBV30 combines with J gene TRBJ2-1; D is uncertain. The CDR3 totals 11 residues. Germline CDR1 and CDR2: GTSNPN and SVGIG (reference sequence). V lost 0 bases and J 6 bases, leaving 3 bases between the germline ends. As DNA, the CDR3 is TGTGCCTGGAGTGTACTCAATGAGCAGTTCTTC. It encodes CAWSVLNEQFF.